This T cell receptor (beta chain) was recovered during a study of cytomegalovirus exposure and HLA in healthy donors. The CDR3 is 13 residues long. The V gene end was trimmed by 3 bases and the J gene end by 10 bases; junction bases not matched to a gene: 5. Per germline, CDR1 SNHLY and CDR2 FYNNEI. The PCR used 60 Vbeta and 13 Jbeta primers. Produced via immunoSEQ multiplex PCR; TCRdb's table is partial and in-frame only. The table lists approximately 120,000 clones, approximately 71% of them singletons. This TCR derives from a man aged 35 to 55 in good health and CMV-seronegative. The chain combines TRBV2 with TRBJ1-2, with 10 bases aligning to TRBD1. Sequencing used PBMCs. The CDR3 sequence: CASSDGQGVHYTF. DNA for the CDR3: TGTGCCAGCAGTGACGGACAGGGGGTCCACTACACCTTC.